This T cell receptor (beta chain) was sequenced during a study of human T cells and chemical hapten exposure. Study in general: Epicutaneous patch tests delivered 0.01% DPC to the upper back, with evaluation at 6 days.

General study points: TCRs exceeding a frequency of 1 in 1000 stayed unchanged under DPC sensitization.

Each CDR3 protein gets one entry after TCRdb re-called the RACE reads with MiXCR. The profile shows roughly 36,000 distinct CDR3 sequences, around a tenth of them singletons. This clonotype was seen a handful of times. Its antigen is not identified. Germline V CDR1 and CDR2: SQVTM, ANQGSEA. The length of the CDR3 is 12 residues. With 2 bases removed from V and 4 bases from J, the gap between germline ends came to 8 bases. Stated time point: pre-sensitization, week 0. The sample's treatment: therapeutic diphenylcyclopropenone sensitization with weekly scalp DPC. From whole blood left unfractionated, total RNA was extracted.

The chain recombines TRBV29-1 with TRBJ2-5; D perhaps matches TRBD2 (6 bases). The clonotype comes from a man between 45 and 60 years old with alopecia areata. Some clones in this sample may be carry-over from other donors' samples. Sequences were derived from whole blood, sampled in connection with sensitization to the hapten diphenylcyclopropenone (DPC). CDR3 DNA: TGCAGCGTTGAATCGGGAGCAGAGACCCAGTACTTC. Encoded protein: CSVESGAETQYF.